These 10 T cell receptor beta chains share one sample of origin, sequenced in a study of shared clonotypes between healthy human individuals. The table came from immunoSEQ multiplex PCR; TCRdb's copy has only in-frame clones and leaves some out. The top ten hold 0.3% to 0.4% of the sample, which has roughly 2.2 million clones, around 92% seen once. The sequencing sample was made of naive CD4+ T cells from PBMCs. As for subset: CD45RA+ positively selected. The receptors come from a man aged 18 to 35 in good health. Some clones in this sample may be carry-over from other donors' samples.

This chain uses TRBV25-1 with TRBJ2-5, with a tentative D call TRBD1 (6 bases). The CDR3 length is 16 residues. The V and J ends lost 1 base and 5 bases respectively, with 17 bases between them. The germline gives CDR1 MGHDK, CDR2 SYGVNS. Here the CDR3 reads CASSEWQGTPVETQYF. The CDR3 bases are TGTGCCAGCAGTGAATGGCAGGGGACACCTGTCGAGACCCAGTACTTC.

CDR3: CASSPRTGTAEAFF. CDR3 bases: TGCGCCAGCAGCCCCCGTACGGGGACGGCTGAAGCTTTCTTT. The V gene is TRBV4-1, the J gene TRBJ1-1, with D possibly matching TRBD1 (5 bases). Germline V CDR1 and CDR2: MGHRA, YSYEKL. The CDR3 has 14 amino acids. V lost 4 bases and J lost 6, with 15 bases in between.

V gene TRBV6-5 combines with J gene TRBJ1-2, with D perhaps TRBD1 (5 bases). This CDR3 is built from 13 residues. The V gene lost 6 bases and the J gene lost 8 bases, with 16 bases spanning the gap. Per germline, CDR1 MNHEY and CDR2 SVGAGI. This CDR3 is CASSTRGTGGYTF. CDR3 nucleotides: TGTGCCAGCAGCACCCGGGGGACTGGCGGCTACACCTTC.

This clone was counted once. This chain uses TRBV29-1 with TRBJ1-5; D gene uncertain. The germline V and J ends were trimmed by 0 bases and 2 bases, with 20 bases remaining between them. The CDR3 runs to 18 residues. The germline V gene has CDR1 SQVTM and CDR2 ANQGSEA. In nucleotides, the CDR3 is TGCAGCGTTGAAGATCCGGGGAGGGTTGAGGTACGCAATCAGCCCCAGCATTTT. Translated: CSVEDPGRVEVRNQPQHF.

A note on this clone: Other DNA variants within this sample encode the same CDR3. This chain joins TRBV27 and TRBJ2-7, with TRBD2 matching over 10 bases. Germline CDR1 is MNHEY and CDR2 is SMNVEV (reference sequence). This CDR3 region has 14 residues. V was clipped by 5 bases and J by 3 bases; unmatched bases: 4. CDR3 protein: CASSPRTSGYEQYF. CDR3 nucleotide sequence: TGTGCCAGCAGTCCTAGGACTAGCGGCTACGAGCAGTACTTC.

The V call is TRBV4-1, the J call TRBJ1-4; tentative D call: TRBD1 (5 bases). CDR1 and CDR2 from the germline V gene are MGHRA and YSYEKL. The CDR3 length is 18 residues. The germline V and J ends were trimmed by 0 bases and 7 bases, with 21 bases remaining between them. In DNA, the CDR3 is TGCGCCAGCAGCCAAGATCGTGCCGGTTCAGGGAGGGCTGAAAAACTGTTTTTT. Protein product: CASSQDRAGSGRAEKLFF.

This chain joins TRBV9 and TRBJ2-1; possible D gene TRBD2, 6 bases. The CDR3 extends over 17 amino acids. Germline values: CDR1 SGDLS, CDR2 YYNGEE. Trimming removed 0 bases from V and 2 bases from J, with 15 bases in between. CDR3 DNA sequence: TGTGCCAGCAGCGTAGCAGGCGCCCGCGGGGCCTACAATGAGCAGTTCTTC. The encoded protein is CASSVAGARGAYNEQFF.

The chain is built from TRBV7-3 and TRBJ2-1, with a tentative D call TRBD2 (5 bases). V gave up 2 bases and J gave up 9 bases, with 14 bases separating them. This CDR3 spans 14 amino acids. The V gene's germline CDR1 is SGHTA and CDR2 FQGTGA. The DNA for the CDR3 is TGTGCCAGCAGCTTACTATCGCCGGGAACTGAGCAGTTCTTC. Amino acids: CASSLLSPGTEQFF.

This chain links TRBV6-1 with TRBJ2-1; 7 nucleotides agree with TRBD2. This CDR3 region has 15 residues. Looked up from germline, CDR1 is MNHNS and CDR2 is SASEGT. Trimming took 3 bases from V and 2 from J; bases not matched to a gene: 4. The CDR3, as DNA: TGTGCCAGCAGTGAGCTTCTAGCGGCCTACAATGAGCAGTTCTTC. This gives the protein CASSELLAAYNEQFF.

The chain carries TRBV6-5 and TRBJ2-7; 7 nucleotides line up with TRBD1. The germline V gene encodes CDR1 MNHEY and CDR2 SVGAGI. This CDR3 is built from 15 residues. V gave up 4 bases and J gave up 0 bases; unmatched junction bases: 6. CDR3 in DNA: TGTGCCAGCAGTTCACAACAGGGGAACTCCTACGAGCAGTACTTC. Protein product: CASSSQQGNSYEQYF.